The table lists the clone carrying this TCR beta chain with many counts. This record comes from a study of metastatic and nonmetastatic thyroid tumors. Looking at the study overall: Both malignant and benign thyroid patients supplied peripheral blood and tumor or nodule tissue samples, across which the repertoires of these patients were then compared.

Prior to thyroid surgery, none of the patients had received any treatment. The CDR3 length is 16 residues. Per the germline V gene, CDR1 is MGHRA and CDR2 is YSYEKL. V lost 5 bases, J lost 3 bases, and 17 bases lay in between. TCRdb redid the clone calls on the PCR reads using MiXCR. The table lists tens of thousands of clones, roughly 15% of them singletons. The clonotype originates from a female donor with papillary thyroid cancer or a benign thyroid nodule (not recorded which). Some clones in this sample may be carry-over from other donors' samples. V and J are TRBV4-1 and TRBJ1-3, with TRBD1 as a possible D gene (5 bases). Sequenced sample: blood. The CDR3 DNA follows: TGCGCCAGCAGCTATCTCCAGGGCCAGGGTGGAAACACCATATATTTT. Translated: CASSYLQGQGGNTIYF.